The clone carrying this T cell receptor (beta chain) appeared a few times. Its antigen is not known. Produced via immunoSEQ multiplex PCR; TCRdb's table is partial and in-frame only. The sample records more than 65,000 clones, roughly 85% being singletons. The sample is drawn from a study of radiation and T cells in renal cell carcinoma. Time point indicated: blood 2 weeks post-SBRT. Noted treatment: 15 Gy SBRT to primary tumor, nephrectomy 4 weeks later. Radiation-treated patients gave blood at baseline, week 2 and week 4. The V gene lost 2 bases and the J gene lost 3 bases, with 17 bases spanning the gap. The CDR3 sequence is 16 residues long. Germline V lookup: CDR1 SGHRS, CDR2 YFSETQ. Study-wide results and limits: From baseline, blood top tumor clonotypes peaked at 2 weeks post-radiation.

The chain couples TRBV5-1 to TRBJ1-1; a possible D gene is TRBD1 (5 bases). This TCR came from a woman aged 45-65 years with renal cell carcinoma. The sequences come from blood, collected from a patient whose treatment included radiotherapy and nephrectomy. This CDR3 reads CASSLSGGRADTEAFF. The CDR3 region has the DNA TGCGCCAGCAGCTTATCGGGAGGCAGGGCGGACACTGAAGCTTTCTTT. Using reference TRBV5-1 and TRBJ1-1 for the parts outside the CDR3, the full variable domain is KAGVTQTPRYLIKTRGQQVTLSCSPISGHRSVSWYQQTPGQGLQFLFEYFSETQRNKGNFPGRFSGRQFSNSRSEMNVSTLELGDSALYLCASSLSGGRADTEAFFGQGTRLTVV.